The source of this T cell receptor (beta chain) is a study of T cell clonality in common variable immunodeficiency. Many counts were recorded for this clone. The read finishes 3 residues shy of the CDR3 end, and the germline J gene is used to complete it. Donors gave roughly 4.5 to 9 ml heparinized peripheral whole blood. CVID and control samples used equivalent genomic DNA input. Sequencing was performed with immunoSEQ multiplex PCR; in TCRdb, only in-frame clones are kept and a portion is missing. Sampling found 35,000 or so clones, none seen once. The V and J ends lost 6 bases and 7 bases, in that order; junction bases with no gene match: 5. The CDR3 totals 13 residues. Germline V lookup: CDR1 LNHDA, CDR2 SQIVND (reference sequence).

The source is a person aged 18-69 years in good health. This rearrangement joins TRBV19 to TRBJ1-5; 8 positions agree with TRBD1. Sequencing was carried out using peripheral blood mononuclear cells. The part of the CDR3 DNA that was read is TGTGCCAGTAGGATACAGGGGGGACAGCCC. Amino acid sequence: CASRIQGGQP. The complete CDR3 reads CASRIQGGQPQHF.